This T cell receptor beta chain was captured by sequencing in a study of T cell repertoires in cytomegalovirus infection. Study-level background: CMV epitopes used comprised recently identified HLA-C-restricted ones and well-studied HLA-B-restricted ones. Carrying CMV and the relevant HLA type showed in public TCR beta signatures. Study-wide results and limits: Cumulative frequency of public TCR beta families picked out carriers of CMV plus the relevant HLA. What dominated the ex vivo response were HLA-C-restricted CMV-specific TCR beta clonotypes.

One entry per CDR3 protein, called by TCRdb with MiXCR from the reads. The table has approximately 990,000 distinct CDR3 sequences, around a third seen once; the top ten hold about 14%. A few counts support this clonotype. Its matching antigen is unknown. CDR3 length: 11 residues. CDR1 SQVTM and CDR2 ANQGSEA come from the germline V gene. V lost 2 bases and J lost 6, with 7 bases in between. The source of this sequence is a human donor in good health (CMV status not recorded). Some clones in this sample may be carry-over from other donors' samples. The chain joins TRBV29-1 to TRBJ1-2; possible D gene TRBD1, 5 bases. The sample consisted of cultured CD8+ T cells from PBMCs, taken from culture after CMV antigen stimulation. This CDR3 reads CSVETRDGYTF. DNA of the CDR3: TGCAGCGTTGAAACCAGGGATGGCTACACCTTC.